Below, 22 T cell receptor beta chains from the same sample are listed, as sequenced in a study of cytomegalovirus exposure and HLA in healthy donors. In the PCR, 60 Vbeta and 13 Jbeta primers were used. Produced via immunoSEQ multiplex PCR; TCRdb's table is partial and in-frame only. Of about 200,000 clones in the sample, roughly 80% were seen once. Sequenced material: PBMCs. All receptors come from a young man in good health and CMV-seronegative.

The chain links TRBV5-1 to TRBJ2-5, with TRBD1 matching over 7 bases. Germline V gene data show CDR1 as SGHRS and CDR2 as YFSETQ. The CDR3 has 15 amino acids. V trimming: 4 bases; J trimming: 5 bases; junction bases outside the gene matches: 11. The CDR3 region has the DNA TGCGCCAGCAGCCAGGGGGATATGGTCGGGGAGACCCAGTACTTC. Amino acid sequence: CASSQGDMVGETQYF.

CDR3: CASSAGPGLETQYF. CDR3 DNA: TGTGCCAGCAGCGCCGGTCCGGGGTTGGAGACCCAGTACTTC. The chain uses TRBV9 and TRBJ2-5; possible D gene TRBD2, 5 bases. The CDR3 runs to 14 residues. V lost 3 bases and J lost 5, with 14 bases in between. CDR1 is SGDLS, CDR2 YYNGEE, per germline.

The V and J genes are TRBV29-1 and TRBJ1-2; D gene ambiguous. The germline CDR1 and CDR2 sequences are SQVTM and ANQGSEA. V dropped 2 bases and J dropped 5 bases, with 15 bases sitting between them. The CDR3 loop spans 14 amino acids. CDR3 amino acids: CSVEKGSGDYGYTF. The CDR3 nucleotides read TGCAGCGTTGAAAAAGGGTCCGGGGATTATGGCTACACCTTC.

V usage is TRBV9 and J usage is TRBJ1-1; possible D gene TRBD1, 5 bases. Germline values: CDR1 SGDLS, CDR2 YYNGEE. Trimming took off 4 bases at V and 5 bases at J, with 27 bases between the two ends. This CDR3 has 18 amino acids. The CDR3 reads CASSSLIGQGSLRTEAFF. Here the CDR3 DNA reads TGTGCCAGCAGCTCCCTTATCGGGCAGGGTAGTTTGCGGACTGAAGCTTTCTTT.

The chain has TRBV7-9 and TRBJ2-7; D not resolved. CDR1 is SEHNR, CDR2 FQNEAQ, per germline (reference sequence). The length of the CDR3 is 15 residues. V was shortened by 5 bases and J by 2 bases, with 16 bases between the two germline ends. CDR3 DNA sequence: TGTGCCAGCAGCCCTATCGAGGCAATCCCCTACGAGCAGTACTTC. Protein: CASSPIEAIPYEQYF.

This sequence joins TRBV28 and TRBJ2-3; a weak D match, TRBD1 (6 bases). CDR3 length equals 15 residues. V was clipped by 5 bases and J by 6 bases, with 18 bases between them. Germline CDR1 MDHEN, CDR2 SYDVKM. DNA of the CDR3: TGTGCCAGCAGTAATTCAGGGGCAAGGGTGGATACGCAGTATTTT. It yields the protein CASSNSGARVDTQYF. Based on the CDR3 plus reference TRBV28 and TRBJ2-3, the full variable domain is DVKVTQSSRYLVKRTGEKVFLECVQDMDHENMFWYRQDPGLGLRLIYFSYDVKMKEKGDIPEGYSVSREKKERFSLILESASTNQTSMYLCASSNSGARVDTQYFGPGTRLTVL.

The sample holds a few counts of this clone. V usage is TRBV5-1 and J usage is TRBJ1-1; 8 bases match TRBD1. The J segment lost 7 bases and the V segment lost 3 bases, leaving 5 bases of the junction unmatched. The CDR3 runs to 13 residues. Germline V lookup: CDR1 SGHRS, CDR2 YFSETQ. CDR3 sequence: CASSWLQGGEAFF. Here the CDR3 DNA reads TGCGCCAGCAGCTGGCTACAGGGGGGTGAAGCTTTCTTT.

Only a few counts were recorded for this clone. This rearrangement joins TRBV4-3 to TRBJ2-1, with unresolved D. Germline loops: CDR1 LGHNA, CDR2 YSLEER. V lost 0 bases and J 0 bases, leaving 12 bases between the germline ends. The CDR3 consists of 17 residues. CDR3 DNA sequence: TGCGCCAGCAGCCAAGATTCATTCGGAGCCTCCTACAATGAGCAGTTCTTC. It codes for CASSQDSFGASYNEQFF.

The chain couples TRBV4-1 to TRBJ1-2; D is undetermined. This CDR3 spans 15 amino acids. V shed 0 bases and J shed 3 bases, with 11 bases lying between them. Germline lookup yields CDR1 MGHRA and CDR2 YSYEKL. The CDR3 reads CASSQDARGDYGYTF. CDR3 bases: TGCGCCAGCAGCCAAGATGCTCGGGGAGACTATGGCTACACCTTC.

The V call is TRBV28, the J call TRBJ1-2; possible D gene TRBD1, 6 bases. CDR1 and CDR2 from the germline V gene are MDHEN and SYDVKM. The length of the CDR3 is 12 residues. Between the trimmed V and J ends, which lost 6 bases and 8 bases, there was a span of 13 bases. The CDR3 nucleotides read TGTGCCAGCAGAGTAATAGGGGGAGGCTACACCTTC. Encoded protein: CASRVIGGGYTF.

The chain links TRBV7-2 to TRBJ2-7; 9 bases agree with TRBD1. Germline-derived CDR1 and CDR2 are SGHTA and FQGNSA. This CDR3 comprises 15 residues. After removal of 1 base from V and 7 bases from J, the junction contained 8 bases not matched to a gene. The CDR3 nucleotides read TGTGCCAGCAGCTTAGGACAGGGGGTATTGGGGGAGCAGTACTTC. This translates into CASSLGQGVLGEQYF. The full variable domain, with the rest looked up from reference TRBV7-2 and TRBJ2-7, is GAGVSQSPSNKVTEKGKDVELRCDPISGHTALYWYRQSLGQGLEFLIYFQGNSAPDKSGLPSDRFSAERTGGSVSTLTIQRTQQEDSAVYLCASSLGQGVLGEQYFGPGTRLTVT.

This clone was observed once. The rearrangement joins TRBV4-2 to TRBJ2-5; D ambiguous. Germline values: CDR1 LGHNA, CDR2 YNFKEQ. The V gene lost 4 bases and the J gene lost 2 bases, with 8 bases spanning the gap. CDR3 length equals 13 residues. The DNA of the CDR3 is TGTGCCAGCAGCCTCGTCCAGCAAGAGACCCAGTACTTC. Translation: CASSLVQQETQYF.

In its sample, this clone was seen once. The chain combines TRBV2 with TRBJ1-3; D is unresolved. There are 13 residues in the CDR3. CDR1 and CDR2 from the germline V gene are SNHLY and FYNNEI. V dropped 7 bases and J dropped 6 bases, with 13 bases sitting between them. CDR3 residues: CASTNPPVNTIYF. The CDR3 DNA reads TGTGCCAGCACGAACCCCCCGGTAAACACCATATATTTT. The full variable domain, with the rest looked up from reference TRBV2 and TRBJ1-3, is EPEVTQTPSHQVTQMGQEVILRCVPISNHLYFYWYRQILGQKVEFLVSFYNNEISEKSEIFDDQFSVERPDGSNFTLKIRSTKLEDSAMYFCASTNPPVNTIYFGEGSWLTVV.

This chain uses TRBV2 with TRBJ2-7; maybe TRBD1 (5 bases). V shed 0 bases and J shed 6 bases, with 18 bases lying between them. Germline CDR1 and CDR2: SNHLY and FYNNEI. The CDR3 is 16 residues long. The CDR3 DNA follows: TGTGCCAGCAGTGAAGCACTTCTCCGGCAGGGAATCGAGCAGTACTTC. Translating gives CASSEALLRQGIEQYF.

V gene TRBV19 combines with J gene TRBJ1-2; 7 positions agree with TRBD1. In germline, CDR1 is LNHDA, CDR2 SQIVND (reference sequence). CDR3 size: 14 residues. V lost 2 bases and J lost 4; bases outside the gene matches: 4. CDR3 amino acids: CASSIFRDSYGYTF. CDR3 DNA sequence: TGTGCCAGTAGTATATTTCGGGACAGCTATGGCTACACCTTC.

The rearrangement links TRBV2 to TRBJ2-3; 8 bases fit TRBD1. The CDR3 has 14 residues. After removal of 3 bases from V and 5 bases from J, the junction contained 4 bases not matched to a gene. Germline CDR1 reads SNHLY; CDR2 reads FYNNEI. This CDR3 is CASSEGRGLDTQYF. The DNA of the CDR3 is TGTGCCAGCAGTGAGGGCAGGGGGCTAGATACGCAGTATTTT.

The chain uses TRBV20-1 and TRBJ2-7; D possibly corresponds to TRBD2 (6 bases). CDR1 and CDR2 from the germline V gene are DFQATT and SNEGSKA (reference sequence). CDR3 length: 10 residues. V was pared by 5 bases and J by 6 bases, with 8 bases between. Here the CDR3 DNA reads TGCAGTGCTTTAGCGGCCGAGCAGTACTTC. The encoded protein is CSALAAEQYF.

V gene TRBV6-6 combines with J gene TRBJ2-7, with 12 bases aligning to TRBD1. V lost 5 bases and J lost 5; bases outside the gene matches: 7. The CDR3 length is 15 residues. Looked up from germline, CDR1 is MNHNY and CDR2 is SVGAGI (reference sequence). CDR3 in DNA: TGTGCCAGCAGTAGGCCGGGACAGGGGGCTGACGAGCAGTACTTC. As protein: CASSRPGQGADEQYF.

About this clone: Compared with germline, one end of the junction differs, possibly owing to a read error. The chain recombines TRBV5-1 with TRBJ2-6, with D tentatively TRBD1 (5 bases). The CDR3 is made up of 15 amino acids. Germline assignment: CDR1 SGHRS and CDR2 YFSETQ. In nucleotides, the CDR3 is TGCGCCAGCAGCTTGCTGTTGTCTGGGGCCAGCGTCCTGACTTTC. Residues: CASSLLLSGASVLTF.

The chain is built from TRBV10-2 and TRBJ2-5; TRBD2 aligns across 7 bases. This CDR3 has 13 residues. CDR1 WSHSY and CDR2 SAAADI come from the germline V gene. With V trimmed by 7 bases and J by 7 bases, 9 bases remained unmatched. The CDR3 region is CASTTLAERTQYF. CDR3 bases: TGCGCCAGCACTACTCTAGCGGAGAGGACCCAGTACTTC.

The chain joins TRBV2 to TRBJ1-1, with TRBD1 identical over 8 bases. From germline, CDR1 is SNHLY and CDR2 FYNNEI. Losses at the gene ends were 2 bases for V and 6 bases for J; bases not matched to a gene: 8. There are 15 residues in the CDR3. CDR3 in amino acids: CASSETARGRSEAFF. The CDR3 DNA reads TGTGCCAGCAGTGAAACGGCCAGGGGGCGTTCTGAAGCTTTCTTT.

J is TRBJ2-5 and V is TRBV28; the D gene is possibly TRBD2 (7 bases). V dropped 5 bases and J dropped 6 bases, with 16 bases sitting between them. Looked up from germline, CDR1 is MDHEN and CDR2 is SYDVKM. This CDR3 is 14 amino acids long. CDR3 protein: CASSPPGGPKTQYF. The CDR3 bases are TGTGCCAGCAGTCCCCCCGGGGGGCCGAAGACCCAGTACTTC.